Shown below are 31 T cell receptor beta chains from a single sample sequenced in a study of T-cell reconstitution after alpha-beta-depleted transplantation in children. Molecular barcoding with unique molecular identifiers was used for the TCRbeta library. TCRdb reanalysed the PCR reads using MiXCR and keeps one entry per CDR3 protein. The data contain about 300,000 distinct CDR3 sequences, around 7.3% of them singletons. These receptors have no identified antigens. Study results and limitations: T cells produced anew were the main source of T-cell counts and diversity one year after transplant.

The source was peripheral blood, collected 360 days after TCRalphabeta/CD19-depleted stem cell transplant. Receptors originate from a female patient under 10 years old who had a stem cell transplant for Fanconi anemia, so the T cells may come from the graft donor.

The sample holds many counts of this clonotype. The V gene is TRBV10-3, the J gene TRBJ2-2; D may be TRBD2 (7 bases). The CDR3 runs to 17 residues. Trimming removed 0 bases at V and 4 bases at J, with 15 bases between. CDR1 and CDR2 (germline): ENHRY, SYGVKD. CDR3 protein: CAISESGRGAVTGELFF. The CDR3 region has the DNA TGTGCCATCAGTGAGTCAGGTCGGGGGGCCGTCACCGGGGAGCTGTTTTTT.

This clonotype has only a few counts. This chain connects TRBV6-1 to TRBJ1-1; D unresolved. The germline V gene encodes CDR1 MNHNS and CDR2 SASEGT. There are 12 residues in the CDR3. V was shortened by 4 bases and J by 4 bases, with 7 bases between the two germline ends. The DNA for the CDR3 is TGTGCCAGCAGTGTGGTGGGCACTGAAGCTTTCTTT. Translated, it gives CASSVVGTEAFF.

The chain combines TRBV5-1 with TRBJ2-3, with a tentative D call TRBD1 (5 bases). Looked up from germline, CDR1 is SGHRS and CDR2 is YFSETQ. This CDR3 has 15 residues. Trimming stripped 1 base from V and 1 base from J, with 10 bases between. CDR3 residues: CASSLLTARTDTQYF. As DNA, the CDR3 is TGCGCCAGCAGCTTGCTGACAGCTCGCACAGATACGCAGTATTTT.

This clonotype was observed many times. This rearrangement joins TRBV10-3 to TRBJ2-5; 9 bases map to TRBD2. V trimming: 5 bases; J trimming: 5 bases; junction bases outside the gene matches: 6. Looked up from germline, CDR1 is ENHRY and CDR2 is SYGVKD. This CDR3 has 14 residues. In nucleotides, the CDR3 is TGTGCCATCAGTCCGCGGGGGGGATCGGAGACCCAGTACTTC. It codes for CAISPRGGSETQYF.

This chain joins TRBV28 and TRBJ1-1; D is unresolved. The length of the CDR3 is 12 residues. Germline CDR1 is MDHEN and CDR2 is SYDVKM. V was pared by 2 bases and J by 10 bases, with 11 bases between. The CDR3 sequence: CASSLRLGVAFF. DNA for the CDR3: TGTGCCAGCAGTTTAAGATTAGGCGTAGCTTTCTTT.

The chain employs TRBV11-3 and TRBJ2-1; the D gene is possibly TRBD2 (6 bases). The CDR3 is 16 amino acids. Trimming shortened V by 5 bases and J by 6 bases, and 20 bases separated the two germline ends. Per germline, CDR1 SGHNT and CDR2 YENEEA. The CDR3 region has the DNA TGTGCCAGCAGCCCTAGCCCCGGGACGACTAGCAATGAGCAGTTCTTC. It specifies CASSPSPGTTSNEQFF.

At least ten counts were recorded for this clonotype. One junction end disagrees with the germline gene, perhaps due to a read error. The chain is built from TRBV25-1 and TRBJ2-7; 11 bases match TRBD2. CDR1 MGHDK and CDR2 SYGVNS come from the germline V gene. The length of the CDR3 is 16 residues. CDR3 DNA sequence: TGTGCCAGCAGTGAGCGAACTAGCGGGAGCTCCCACGAGCAGTACTTC. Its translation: CASSERTSGSSHEQYF.

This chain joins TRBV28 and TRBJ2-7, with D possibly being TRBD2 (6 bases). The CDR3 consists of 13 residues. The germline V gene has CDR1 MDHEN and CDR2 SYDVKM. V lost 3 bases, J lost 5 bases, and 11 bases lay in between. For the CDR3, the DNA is TGTGCCAGCAGTTTCCCCCCGGGAGACGAGCAGTACTTC. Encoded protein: CASSFPPGDEQYF.

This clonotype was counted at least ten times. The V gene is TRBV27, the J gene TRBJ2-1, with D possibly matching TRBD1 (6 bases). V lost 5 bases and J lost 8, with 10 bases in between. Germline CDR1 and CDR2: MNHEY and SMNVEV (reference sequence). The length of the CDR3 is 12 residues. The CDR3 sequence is CASSQGIHEQFF. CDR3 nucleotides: TGTGCCAGCAGTCAGGGGATTCATGAGCAGTTCTTC.

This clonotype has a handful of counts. In nucleotides, the CDR3 is TGCAGTGCTAGAGATCAACGAAGGACCTCTGATCAGCCCCAGCATTTT. Translating it yields CSARDQRRTSDQPQHF. This chain links TRBV20-1 with TRBJ1-5, with D unclear. This CDR3 has 16 amino acids. Germline-derived CDR1 and CDR2 are DFQATT and SNEGSKA (reference sequence). V dropped 0 bases and J dropped 5 bases, with 17 bases sitting between them.

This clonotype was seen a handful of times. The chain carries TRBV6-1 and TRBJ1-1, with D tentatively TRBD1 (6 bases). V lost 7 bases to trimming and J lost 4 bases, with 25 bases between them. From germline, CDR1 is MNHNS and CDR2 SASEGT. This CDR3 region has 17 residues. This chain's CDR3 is CASTLYGAQGRGTEAFF. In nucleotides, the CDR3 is TGTGCCAGCACTCTATATGGAGCTCAGGGGCGAGGCACTGAAGCTTTCTTT.

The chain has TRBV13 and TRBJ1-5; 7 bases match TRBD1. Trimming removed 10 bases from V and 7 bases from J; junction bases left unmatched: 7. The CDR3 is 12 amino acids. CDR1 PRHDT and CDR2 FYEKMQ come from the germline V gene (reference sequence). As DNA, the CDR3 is TGTGCCACCTCGCAGGGGGACCAGCCCCAGCATTTT. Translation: CATSQGDQPQHF.

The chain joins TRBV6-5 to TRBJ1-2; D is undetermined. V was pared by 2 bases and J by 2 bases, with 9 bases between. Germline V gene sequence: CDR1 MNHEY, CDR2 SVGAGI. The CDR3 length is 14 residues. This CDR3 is CASSYRPGNYGYTF. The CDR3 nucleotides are TGTGCCAGCAGTTACAGGCCAGGAAACTATGGCTACACCTTC.

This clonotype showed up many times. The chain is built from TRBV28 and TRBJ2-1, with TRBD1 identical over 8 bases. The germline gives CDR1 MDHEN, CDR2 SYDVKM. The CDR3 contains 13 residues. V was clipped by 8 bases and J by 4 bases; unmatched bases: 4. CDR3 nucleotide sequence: TGTGCCAGCCGACAGGGGCTTTACAATGAGCAGTTCTTC. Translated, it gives CASRQGLYNEQFF.

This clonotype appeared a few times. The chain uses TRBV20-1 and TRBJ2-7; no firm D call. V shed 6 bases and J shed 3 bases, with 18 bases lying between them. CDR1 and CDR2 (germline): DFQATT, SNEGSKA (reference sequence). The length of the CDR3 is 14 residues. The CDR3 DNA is TGCAGTGCCACTCAAATTCTACCCCACTACGAGCAGTACTTC. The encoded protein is CSATQILPHYEQYF.

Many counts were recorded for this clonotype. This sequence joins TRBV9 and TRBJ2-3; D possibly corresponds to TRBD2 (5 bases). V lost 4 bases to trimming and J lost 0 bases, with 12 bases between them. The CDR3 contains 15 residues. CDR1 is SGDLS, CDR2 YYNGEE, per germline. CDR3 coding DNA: TGTGCCAGCAGCAAGAGCGGCGTGAGCACAGATACGCAGTATTTT. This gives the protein CASSKSGVSTDTQYF. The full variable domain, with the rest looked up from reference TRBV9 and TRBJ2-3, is DSGVTQTPKHLITATGQRVTLRCSPRSGDLSVYWYQQSLDQGLQFLIQYYNGEERAKGNILERFSAQQFPDLHSELNLSSLELGDSALYFCASSKSGVSTDTQYFGPGTRLTVL.

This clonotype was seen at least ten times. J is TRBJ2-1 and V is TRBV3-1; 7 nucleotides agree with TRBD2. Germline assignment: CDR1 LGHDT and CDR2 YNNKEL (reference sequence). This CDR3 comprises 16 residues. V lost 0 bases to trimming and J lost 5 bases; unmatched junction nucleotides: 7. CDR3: CASSQDGLAENNEQFF. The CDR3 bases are TGTGCCAGCAGCCAAGATGGGCTAGCGGAGAACAATGAGCAGTTCTTC.

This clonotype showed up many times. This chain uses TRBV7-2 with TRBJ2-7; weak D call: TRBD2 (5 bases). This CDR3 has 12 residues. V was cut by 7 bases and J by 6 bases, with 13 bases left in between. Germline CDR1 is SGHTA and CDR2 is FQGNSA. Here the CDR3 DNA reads TGTGCCAGCACCAACAACGGGGTCGAGCAGTACTTC. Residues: CASTNNGVEQYF.

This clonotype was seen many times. The CDR3 DNA reads as TGTGCCAGCAGCCAACTCACGGGGTTAGTAGAGGAGCAGTTCTTC. Protein product: CASSQLTGLVEEQFF. The V gene is TRBV14, the J gene TRBJ2-1, with D possibly matching TRBD2 (5 bases). The ends were cut back, 2 bases at V and 10 bases at J, with 18 bases in the middle. The germline CDR1 and CDR2 sequences are SGHDN and FVKESK. The CDR3 extends over 15 amino acids. The full variable domain, completed using reference TRBV14 and TRBJ2-1, is EAGVTQFPSHSVIEKGQTVTLRCDPISGHDNLYWYRRVMGKEIKFLLHFVKESKQDESGMPNNRFLAERTGGTYSTLKVQPAELEDSGVYFCASSQLTGLVEEQFFGPGTRLTVL.

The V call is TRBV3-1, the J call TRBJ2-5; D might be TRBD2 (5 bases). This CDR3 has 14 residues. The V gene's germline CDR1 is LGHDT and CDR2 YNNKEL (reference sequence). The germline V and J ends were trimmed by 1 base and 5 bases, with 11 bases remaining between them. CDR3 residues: CASSQGLGGETQYF. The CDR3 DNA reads TGTGCCAGCAGCCAAGGCCTGGGCGGGGAGACCCAGTACTTC.

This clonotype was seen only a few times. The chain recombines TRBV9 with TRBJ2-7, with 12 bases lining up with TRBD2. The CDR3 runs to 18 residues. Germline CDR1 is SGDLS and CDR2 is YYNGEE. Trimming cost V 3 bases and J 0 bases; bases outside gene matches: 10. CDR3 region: CASSGATSGGLGSYEQYF. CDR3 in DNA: TGTGCCAGCAGCGGCGCGACTAGCGGGGGCCTGGGCTCCTACGAGCAGTACTTC.

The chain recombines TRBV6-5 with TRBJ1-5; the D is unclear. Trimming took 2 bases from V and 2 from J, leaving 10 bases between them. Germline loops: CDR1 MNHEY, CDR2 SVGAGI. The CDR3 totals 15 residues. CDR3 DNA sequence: TGTGCCAGCAGTTACGGTATTAGGGGCAATCAGCCCCAGCATTTT. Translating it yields CASSYGIRGNQPQHF.

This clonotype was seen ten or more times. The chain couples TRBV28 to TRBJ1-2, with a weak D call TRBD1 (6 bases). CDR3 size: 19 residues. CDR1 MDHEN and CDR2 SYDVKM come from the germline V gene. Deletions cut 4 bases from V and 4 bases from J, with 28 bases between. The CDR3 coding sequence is TGTGCCAGCAGTTGGTCTGTTTACAGGGAAAGAGGGGCTCTCTATGGCTACACCTTC. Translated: CASSWSVYRERGALYGYTF.

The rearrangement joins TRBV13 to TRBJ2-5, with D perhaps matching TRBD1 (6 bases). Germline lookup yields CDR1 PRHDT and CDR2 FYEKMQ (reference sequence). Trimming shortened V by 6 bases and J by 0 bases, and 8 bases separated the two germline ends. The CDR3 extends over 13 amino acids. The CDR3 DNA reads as TGTGCCAGCAGAACAGGGAACCAAGAGACCCAGTACTTC. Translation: CASRTGNQETQYF.

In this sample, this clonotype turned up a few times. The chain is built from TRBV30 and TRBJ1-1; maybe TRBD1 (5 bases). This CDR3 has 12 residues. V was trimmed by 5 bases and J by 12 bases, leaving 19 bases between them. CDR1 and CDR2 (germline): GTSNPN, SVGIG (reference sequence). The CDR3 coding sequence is TGTGCCTGGGGCAGGGTCTACGATCCGTCTTTCTTT. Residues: CAWGRVYDPSFF.

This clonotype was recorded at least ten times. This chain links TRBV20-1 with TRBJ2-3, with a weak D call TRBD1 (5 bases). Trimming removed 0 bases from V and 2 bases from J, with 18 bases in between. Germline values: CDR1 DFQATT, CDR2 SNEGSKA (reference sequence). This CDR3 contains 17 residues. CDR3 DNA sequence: TGCAGTGCTAGAGATAAAAGGGGCCGTCCGCACACAGATACGCAGTATTTT. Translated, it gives CSARDKRGRPHTDTQYF.

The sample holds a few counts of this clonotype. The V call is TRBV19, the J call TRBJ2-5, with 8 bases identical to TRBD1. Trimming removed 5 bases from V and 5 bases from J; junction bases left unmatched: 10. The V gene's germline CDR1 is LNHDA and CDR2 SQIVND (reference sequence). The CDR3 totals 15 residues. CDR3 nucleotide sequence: TGTGCCAGTAGTGTCCGACAGGGGATGTTGGAGACCCAGTACTTC. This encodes CASSVRQGMLETQYF.

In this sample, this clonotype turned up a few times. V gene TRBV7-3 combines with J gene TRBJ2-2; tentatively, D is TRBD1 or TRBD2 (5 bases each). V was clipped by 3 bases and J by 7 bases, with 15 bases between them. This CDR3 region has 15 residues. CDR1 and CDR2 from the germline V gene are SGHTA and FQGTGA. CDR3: CASSFGTATRGELFF. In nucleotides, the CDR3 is TGTGCCAGCAGCTTCGGGACCGCAACTCGCGGGGAGCTGTTTTTT.

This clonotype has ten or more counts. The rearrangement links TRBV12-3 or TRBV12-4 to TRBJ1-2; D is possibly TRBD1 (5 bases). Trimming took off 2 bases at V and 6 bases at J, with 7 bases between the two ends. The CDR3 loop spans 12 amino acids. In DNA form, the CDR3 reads TGTGCCAGCAGTTTAAACAGGCATGGCTACACCTTC. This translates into CASSLNRHGYTF.

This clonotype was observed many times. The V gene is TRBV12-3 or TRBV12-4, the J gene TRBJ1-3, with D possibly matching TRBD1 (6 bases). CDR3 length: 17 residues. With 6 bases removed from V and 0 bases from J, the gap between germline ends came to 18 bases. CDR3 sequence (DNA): TGTGCCAGCAGCCTAACGACAGGACGAATCTCTGGAAACACCATATATTTT. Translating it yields CASSLTTGRISGNTIYF.

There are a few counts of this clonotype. The CDR3 spells CASSSNSGGVSEQYF. In nucleotides, the CDR3 is TGTGCCAGCAGCTCGAATAGCGGGGGGGTATCCGAGCAGTACTTC. This sequence joins TRBV7-2 and TRBJ2-7, with 11 positions matching TRBD2. CDR1 and CDR2 from the germline V gene are SGHTA and FQGNSA. The V and J ends lost 4 bases and 6 bases, in that order; junction bases with no gene match: 8. The CDR3 runs 15 residues.